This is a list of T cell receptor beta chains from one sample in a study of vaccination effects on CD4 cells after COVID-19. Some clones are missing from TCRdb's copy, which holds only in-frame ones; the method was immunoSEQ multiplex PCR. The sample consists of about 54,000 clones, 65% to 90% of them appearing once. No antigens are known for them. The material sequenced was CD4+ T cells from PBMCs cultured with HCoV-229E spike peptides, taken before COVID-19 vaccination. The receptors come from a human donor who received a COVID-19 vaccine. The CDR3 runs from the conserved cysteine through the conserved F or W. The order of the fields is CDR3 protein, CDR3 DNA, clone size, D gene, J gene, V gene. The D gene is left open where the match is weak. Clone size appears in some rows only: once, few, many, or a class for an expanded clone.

cdr3_aa: CASSEIQGLGGQETQYF
cdr3_nt: TGTGCCAGCAGTGAAATTCAAGGGTTGGGGGGCCAAGAGACCCAGTACTTC
clone_size: .
d_call: .
j_call: TRBJ2-5
v_call: TRBV2

cdr3_aa: CATSEPTRLAGAYNEQFF
cdr3_nt: TGTGCCACCAGTGAGCCGACCAGACTAGCGGGGGCCTACAATGAGCAGTTCTTC
clone_size: .
d_call: TRBD2
j_call: TRBJ2-1
v_call: TRBV24-1

cdr3_aa: CASRSGPGLNTEAFF
cdr3_nt: TGCGCCAGCAGATCAGGTCCAGGGTTAAACACTGAAGCTTTCTTT
clone_size: .
d_call: .
j_call: TRBJ1-1
v_call: TRBV5-1

cdr3_aa: CASSLEGVGYTF
cdr3_nt: TGTGCCAGCAGCTTAGAAGGCGTGGGCTACACCTTC
clone_size: .
d_call: .
j_call: TRBJ1-2
v_call: TRBV11-1

cdr3_aa: CASSPTGNSGNTIYF
cdr3_nt: TGCGCCAGCAGCCCGACAGGAAACTCTGGAAACACCATATATTTT
clone_size: few
d_call: .
j_call: TRBJ1-3
v_call: TRBV5-1

cdr3_aa: CASSRLAGTPSTDTQYF
cdr3_nt: TGTGCCAGTAGTCGGCTAGCGGGGACCCCTAGCACAGATACGCAGTATTTT
clone_size: .
d_call: TRBD2
j_call: TRBJ2-3
v_call: TRBV19

cdr3_aa: CASTSANSGNTIYF
cdr3_nt: TGTGCCAGCACCTCAGCAAACTCTGGAAACACCATATATTTT
clone_size: .
d_call: .
j_call: TRBJ1-3
v_call: TRBV25-1

cdr3_aa: CASGLGGGQETQYF
cdr3_nt: TGTGCTAGTGGTTTGGGGGGGGGCCAAGAGACCCAGTACTTC
clone_size: .
d_call: TRBD2
j_call: TRBJ2-5
v_call: TRBV12-5

cdr3_aa: CASSPTGVEDEAFF
cdr3_nt: TGTGCCAGCAGCCCTACAGGGGTCGAGGATGAAGCTTTCTTT
clone_size: .
d_call: TRBD1
j_call: TRBJ1-1
v_call: TRBV25-1

cdr3_aa: CASSDPDGGLEEETQYF
cdr3_nt: TGTGCCAGCAGTGACCCCGACGGAGGGCTTGAAGAAGAGACCCAGTACTTC
clone_size: once
d_call: .
j_call: TRBJ2-5
v_call: TRBV6-4

cdr3_aa: CASGFRQSNTIYF
cdr3_nt: TGTGCTAGTGGTTTTCGCCAATCGAACACCATATATTTT
clone_size: .
d_call: .
j_call: TRBJ1-3
v_call: TRBV12-5

cdr3_aa: CAISEDFGGLLGYGYTF
cdr3_nt: TGTGCCATCAGTGAGGACTTTGGAGGACTACTAGGCTATGGCTACACCTTC
clone_size: .
d_call: .
j_call: TRBJ1-2
v_call: TRBV10-3

cdr3_aa: CASSLLAQGQETQYF
cdr3_nt: TGCGCCAGCAGCTTACTAGCGCAGGGGCAAGAGACCCAGTACTTC
clone_size: .
d_call: .
j_call: TRBJ2-5
v_call: TRBV5-1

cdr3_aa: CASSSGPFAHNEQFF
cdr3_nt: TGTGCCAGCAGCTCGGGACCCTTCGCCCACAATGAGCAGTTCTTC
clone_size: .
d_call: .
j_call: TRBJ2-1
v_call: TRBV7-3

cdr3_aa: CSVEVGSLETQYF
cdr3_nt: TGCAGCGTTGAAGTGGGTAGCCTAGAGACCCAGTACTTC
clone_size: .
d_call: .
j_call: TRBJ2-5
v_call: TRBV29-1

cdr3_aa: CASSSGGLGTGELFF
cdr3_nt: TGTGCCAGCAGTTCCGGGGGGCTGGGAACCGGGGAGCTGTTTTTT
clone_size: .
d_call: .
j_call: TRBJ2-2
v_call: TRBV28

cdr3_aa: CASSLGTGLKLFF
cdr3_nt: TGTGCCAGCAGTTTAGGGACAGGGCTAAAACTGTTTTTT
clone_size: .
d_call: TRBD1
j_call: TRBJ1-4
v_call: TRBV28

cdr3_aa: CASSASGQGRGYGYTF
cdr3_nt: TGTGCCAGCAGCGCGTCGGGACAGGGGAGGGGGTATGGCTACACCTTC
clone_size: .
d_call: TRBD1
j_call: TRBJ1-2
v_call: TRBV7-2

cdr3_aa: CASSSRAEGEETQYF
cdr3_nt: TGCGCCAGCAGCTCGAGGGCAGAAGGGGAAGAGACCCAGTACTTC
clone_size: .
d_call: .
j_call: TRBJ2-5
v_call: TRBV5-1

cdr3_aa: CASSLTRATGNTEAFF
cdr3_nt: TGCGCCAGCAGCCTAACCAGGGCGACTGGGAACACTGAAGCTTTCTTT
clone_size: .
d_call: .
j_call: TRBJ1-1
v_call: TRBV4-1

cdr3_aa: CASSDRGSFQETQYF
cdr3_nt: TGTGCCAGTAGTGACAGGGGGTCCTTCCAAGAGACCCAGTACTTC
clone_size: .
d_call: TRBD1
j_call: TRBJ2-5
v_call: TRBV19

cdr3_aa: CASSQGTGKDYGYTF
cdr3_nt: TGTGCCAGCAGCCAAGGGACAGGCAAGGACTATGGCTACACCTTC
clone_size: few
d_call: TRBD1
j_call: TRBJ1-2
v_call: TRBV3-1/TRBV3-2

cdr3_aa: CASSVSPSGTDTQYF
cdr3_nt: TGTGCCAGCAGCGTCTCCCCTTCGGGCACAGATACGCAGTATTTT
clone_size: once
d_call: .
j_call: TRBJ2-3
v_call: TRBV9

cdr3_aa: CASRGQGTYGYTF
cdr3_nt: TGTGCCAGTAGGGGACAGGGGACCTATGGCTACACCTTC
clone_size: .
d_call: TRBD1
j_call: TRBJ1-2
v_call: TRBV19

cdr3_aa: CASSIRSGQMNTEAFF
cdr3_nt: TGTGCCAGTAGTATACGTTCAGGCCAAATGAACACTGAAGCTTTCTTT
clone_size: .
d_call: .
j_call: TRBJ1-1
v_call: TRBV19

cdr3_aa: CACKKQGFQETQYF
cdr3_nt: TGTGCCTGCAAAAAGCAGGGGTTCCAAGAGACCCAGTACTTC
clone_size: once
d_call: .
j_call: TRBJ2-5
v_call: TRBV30

cdr3_aa: CASSSTVQGDYTF
cdr3_nt: TGTGCCAGCAGCAGCACCGTCCAGGGGGACTACACCTTC
clone_size: .
d_call: TRBD1
j_call: TRBJ1-2
v_call: TRBV7-3

cdr3_aa: CASVGTNNEKLFF
cdr3_nt: TGTGCCAGTGTCGGGACAAATAATGAAAAACTGTTTTTT
clone_size: .
d_call: .
j_call: TRBJ1-4
v_call: TRBV25-1

cdr3_aa: CASSLALGQGNEKLFF
cdr3_nt: TGTGCCAGCAGCTTAGCTTTGGGACAGGGGAATGAAAAACTGTTTTTT
clone_size: .
d_call: TRBD1
j_call: TRBJ1-4
v_call: TRBV7-9

cdr3_aa: CASTPGASNEKLFF
cdr3_nt: TGTGCCAGCACCCCGGGGGCCTCTAATGAAAAACTGTTTTTT
clone_size: .
d_call: .
j_call: TRBJ1-4
v_call: TRBV28

cdr3_aa: CASSQVDVRRWGRNEQFF
cdr3_nt: TGCGCCAGCAGCCAAGTCGACGTTAGACGTTGGGGGCGGAATGAGCAGTTCTTC
clone_size: few
d_call: .
j_call: TRBJ2-1
v_call: TRBV4-1

cdr3_aa: CASSHSGHHNYGYTF
cdr3_nt: TGTGCCAGCAGCCATTCGGGACACCATAACTATGGCTACACCTTC
clone_size: few
d_call: .
j_call: TRBJ1-2
v_call: TRBV3-1/TRBV3-2

cdr3_aa: CASSGSLNTEAFF
cdr3_nt: TGTGCCAGCAGTGGAAGCCTGAACACTGAAGCTTTCTTT
clone_size: .
d_call: .
j_call: TRBJ1-1
v_call: TRBV2